The 7 T cell receptor beta chains below all came from one sample that was sequenced in a study of T cell changes during pregnancy in multiple sclerosis. Sequencing was performed with immunoSEQ multiplex PCR; in TCRdb, only in-frame clones are kept and a portion is missing. The sample includes 55,000 to 65,000 clones, roughly 93% of them seen just once. The source was peripheral blood, collected after pregnancy. The receptors originated from a female donor with multiple sclerosis, enrolled in a pregnancy study.

The chain has TRBV30 and TRBJ1-3; D is unresolved. The germline CDR1 and CDR2 sequences are GTSNPN and SVGIG (reference sequence). V lost 0 bases and J 1 base, leaving 16 bases between the germline ends. This CDR3 contains 17 residues. The CDR3 reads CAWSVPGVGSSGNTIYF. CDR3 coding DNA: TGTGCCTGGAGTGTACCGGGTGTAGGGAGTTCTGGAAACACCATATATTTT.

This clone was seen a handful of times. V is TRBV19 and J is TRBJ1-1, with TRBD1 matching 7 bases. The CDR3 covers 14 residues. The junction had 7 bases not matched to a gene; V was cut back by 3 bases and J by 6 bases. Germline V gene data show CDR1 as LNHDA and CDR2 as SQIVND (reference sequence). The CDR3 is CASSMPGQRPEAFF. In DNA form, the CDR3 reads TGTGCCAGTAGTATGCCGGGACAGCGACCTGAAGCTTTCTTT.

This chain uses TRBV4-2 with TRBJ2-1, with 13 bases identical to TRBD2. Germline CDR1 is LGHNA and CDR2 is YNFKEQ. The V gene end was trimmed by 2 bases and the J gene end by 7 bases; junction bases not matched to a gene: 2. The CDR3 runs 15 residues. This CDR3 is CASSQTSGRVNEQFF. DNA for the CDR3: TGTGCCAGCAGCCAAACTAGCGGGAGGGTTAATGAGCAGTTCTTC.

V usage is TRBV29-1 and J usage is TRBJ2-1, with D possibly being TRBD2 (5 bases). Looked up from germline, CDR1 is SQVTM and CDR2 is ANQGSEA. The germline V and J ends were trimmed by 5 bases and 0 bases, with 11 bases remaining between them. This CDR3 has 14 amino acids. The CDR3 sequence: CSVIGGPSYNEQFF. In DNA form, the CDR3 reads TGCAGCGTTATCGGCGGGCCCTCCTACAATGAGCAGTTCTTC.

The J gene is TRBJ2-7, the V gene TRBV6-5; 10 positions match TRBD1. J gave up 2 bases and V 6 bases, and 7 bases lay outside the gene matches. Germline V gene lookup returns CDR1 MNHEY and CDR2 SVGAGI. The CDR3 spans 15 residues. The CDR3 here is CASSGIGTGAYEQYF. The DNA of the CDR3 is TGTGCCAGCAGCGGAATCGGGACAGGGGCCTACGAGCAGTACTTC.

The chain joins TRBV5-8 to TRBJ1-5; 8 nucleotides agree with TRBD1. Losses at the gene ends were 4 bases for V and 3 bases for J; bases not matched to a gene: 6. CDR1 and CDR2 (germline): SGHTS, YDEGEE. The CDR3 consists of 15 residues. CDR3 amino acids: CASSRGQVINQPQHF. CDR3 in DNA: TGTGCCAGCAGCCGGGGACAGGTTATCAATCAGCCCCAGCATTTT.

This sequence joins TRBV4-3 and TRBJ2-3; 12 bases align to TRBD2. The germline V gene has CDR1 LGHNA and CDR2 YSLEER. The CDR3 is 16 residues long. V gave up 1 base and J gave up 5 bases; unmatched junction bases: 4. The DNA for the CDR3 is TGCGCCAGCAGCCAAGCGCTAGCGGGAGGGCAAGATACGCAGTATTTT. As protein: CASSQALAGGQDTQYF.